This T cell receptor beta chain was captured in a study of beta chain features in type 1 diabetes. Study-level results: Patients' naive, central memory and regulatory TCRB repertoires appeared more alike than those of healthy donors. Moderately but significantly shorter TCRB CDR3s were found in Type 1 diabetes patients in all four CD4+ subsets. Patients with type 1 diabetes showed fewer VDJ junction insertions and more deletions.

Expressed TCRB transcripts were sequenced because the entire RNA isolate underwent reverse transcription. The repertoire was sequenced with immunoSEQ multiplex PCR; TCRdb's copy has only in-frame clones and lacks some. The repertoire holds 300,000 to 350,000 clones, with roughly 14% as singletons. In regard to this clone: Its antigen is unidentified.

The CDR3 runs to 13 residues. Germline assignment: CDR1 GTSNPN and CDR2 SVGIG (reference sequence). Deletions cut 0 bases from V and 5 bases from J, with 10 bases between. Cells sorted by CD45RO/CCR7/CD25/CD127/CD95/CD27 comprised CD4+ naive, central memory, regulatory and stem cell-like memory cells. The sequenced material came from naive CD4+ T cells from blood. This chain joins TRBV30 and TRBJ2-5; D is perhaps TRBD2 (5 bases). This clonotype originated in a woman aged 18-29 years with type 1 diabetes. CDR3 sequence reads: CAWSVPGVETQYF. The DNA for the CDR3 is TGTGCCTGGAGTGTCCCCGGGGTGGAGACCCAGTACTTC.